This T cell receptor (beta chain) was documented in a study of siplizumab effects on memory and regulatory T cells. The CDR3 runs to 13 residues. Germline CDR1 is GTSNPN and CDR2 is SVGIG (reference sequence). V dropped 5 bases and J dropped 5 bases, with 13 bases sitting between them. Produced via immunoSEQ multiplex PCR; TCRdb's table is partial and in-frame only. The table records 100,000 or so clones, around 90% of them present only once. This clone was recorded a few times. The clonotype comes from a human donor in good health. The chain recombines TRBV30 with TRBJ1-5, with D perhaps matching TRBD1 (6 bases). Input material: CD4+ T cells sorted from blood. CDR3 sequence (DNA): TGTGCCTGGGGAAGGACAGTAGATCAGCCCCAGCATTTT. Its protein product is CAWGRTVDQPQHF.